This paragraph reports one T cell receptor beta chain. Antigen: not known. The sample carries other DNA sequences with the same CDR3. This specimen belongs to a study of T cell responses to AZD1222 COVID-19 vaccine. Across the whole study: Combined were second doses at about 4 or about 12 weeks. Study conclusions and caveats: Regions 160-218 and 743-854 held dominance among vaccine-associated CD4 TCRs, which spanned spike. Two AZD1222 doses significantly raised spike-specific TCR breadth and depth over controls.

Germline V gene lookup returns CDR1 SGHTA and CDR2 FQGNSA. Trimming removed 0 bases from V and 1 base from J, with 7 bases in between. The CDR3 has 14 residues. Libraries were prepared by immunoSEQ multiplex PCR; TCRdb keeps only in-frame clonotypes and omits some of them. This sample has 100,000 to 150,000 clones, with around 91% found just once. The TCR sequence derives from an adult in good health. The input for sequencing was peripheral blood, taken on day 0 of AZD1222 vaccination. The J gene is TRBJ2-7, the V gene TRBV7-2; D is perhaps TRBD1 (5 bases). The CDR3 reads CASSLAGPSYEQYF. DNA for the CDR3: TGTGCCAGCAGCTTAGCGGGGCCATCCTACGAGCAGTACTTC.